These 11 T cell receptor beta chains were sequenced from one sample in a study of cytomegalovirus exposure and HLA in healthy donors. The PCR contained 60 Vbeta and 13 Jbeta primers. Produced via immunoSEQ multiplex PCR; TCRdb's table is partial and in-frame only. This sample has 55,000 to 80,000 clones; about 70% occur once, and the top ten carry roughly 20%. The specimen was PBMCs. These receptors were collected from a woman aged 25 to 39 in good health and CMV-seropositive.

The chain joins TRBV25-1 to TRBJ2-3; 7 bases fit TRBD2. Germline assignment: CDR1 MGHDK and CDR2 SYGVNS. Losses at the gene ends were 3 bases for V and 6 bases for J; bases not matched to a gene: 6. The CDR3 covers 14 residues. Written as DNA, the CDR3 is TGTGCCAGCAGTGACGGACTAGTTGCCGATACGCAGTATTTT. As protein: CASSDGLVADTQYF.

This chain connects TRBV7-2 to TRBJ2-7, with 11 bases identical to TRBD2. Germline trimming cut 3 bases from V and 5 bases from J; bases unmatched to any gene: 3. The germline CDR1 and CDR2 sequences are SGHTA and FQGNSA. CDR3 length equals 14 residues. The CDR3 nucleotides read TGTGCCAGCAGCTTTAGCGGGAGGGGAAACGAGCAGTACTTC. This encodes CASSFSGRGNEQYF.

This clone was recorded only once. The CDR3 reads CAWSVTGGGNTIYF. CDR3 in DNA: TGTGCCTGGAGTGTAACGGGTGGCGGAAACACCATATATTTT. V and J are TRBV30 and TRBJ1-3; the D is unclear. Trimming left V 0 bases short and J 4 bases short, with 10 bases between. The CDR3 spans 14 residues. CDR1 and CDR2 (germline): GTSNPN, SVGIG (reference sequence). Combining the CDR3 with reference TRBV30 and TRBJ1-3 gives the whole variable domain SQTIHQWPATLVQPVGSPLSLECTVEGTSNPNLYWYRQAAGRGLQLLFYSVGIGQISSEVPQNLSASRPQDRQFILSSKKLLLSDSGFYLCAWSVTGGGNTIYFGEGSWLTVV.

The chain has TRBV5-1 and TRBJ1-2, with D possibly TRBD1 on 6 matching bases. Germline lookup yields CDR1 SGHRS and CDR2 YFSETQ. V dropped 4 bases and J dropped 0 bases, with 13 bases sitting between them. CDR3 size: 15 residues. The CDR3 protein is CASSPLGGANYGYTF. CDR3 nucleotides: TGCGCCAGCAGCCCCCTAGGGGGAGCTAACTATGGCTACACCTTC.

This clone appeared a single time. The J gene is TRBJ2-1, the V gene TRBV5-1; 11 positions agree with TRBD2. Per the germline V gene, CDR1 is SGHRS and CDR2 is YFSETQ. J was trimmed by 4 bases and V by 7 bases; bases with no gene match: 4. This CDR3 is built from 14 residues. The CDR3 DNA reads TGCGCCAGCCAGACTAGCGGGGCGTACAATGAGCAGTTCTTC. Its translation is CASQTSGAYNEQFF.

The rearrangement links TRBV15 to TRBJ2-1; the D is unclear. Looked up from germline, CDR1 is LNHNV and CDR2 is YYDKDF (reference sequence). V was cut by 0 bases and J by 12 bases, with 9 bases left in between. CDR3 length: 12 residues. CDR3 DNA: TGTGCCACCAGCAGAGATCTGGCAGGGCAGTTCTTC. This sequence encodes CATSRDLAGQFF.

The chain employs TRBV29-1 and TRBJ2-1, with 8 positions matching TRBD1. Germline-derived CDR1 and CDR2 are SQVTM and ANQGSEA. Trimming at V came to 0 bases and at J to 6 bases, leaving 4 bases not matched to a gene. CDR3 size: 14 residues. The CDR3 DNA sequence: TGCAGCGTTGAAGACAGGGGGCGAGGCAATGAGCAGTTCTTC. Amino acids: CSVEDRGRGNEQFF.

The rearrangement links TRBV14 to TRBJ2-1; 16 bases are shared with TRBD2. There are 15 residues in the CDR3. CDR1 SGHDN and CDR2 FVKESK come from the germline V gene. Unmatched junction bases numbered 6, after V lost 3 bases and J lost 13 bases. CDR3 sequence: CASSHLGLAGGQQFF. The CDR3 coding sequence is TGTGCCAGCAGCCATTTGGGACTAGCGGGAGGGCAACAGTTCTTC.

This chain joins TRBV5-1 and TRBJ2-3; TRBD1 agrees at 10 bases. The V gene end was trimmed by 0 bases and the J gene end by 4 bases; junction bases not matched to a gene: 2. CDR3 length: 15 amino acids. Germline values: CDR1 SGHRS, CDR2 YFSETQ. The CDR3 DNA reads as TGCGCCAGCAGCTTGGGACAGGGGGCCCCAGATACGCAGTATTTT. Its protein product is CASSLGQGAPDTQYF.

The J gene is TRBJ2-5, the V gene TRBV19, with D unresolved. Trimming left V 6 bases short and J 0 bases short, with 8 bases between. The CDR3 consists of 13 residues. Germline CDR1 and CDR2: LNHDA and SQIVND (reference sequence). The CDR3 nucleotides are TGTGCCAGTAGCCTCACAAACCAAGAGACCCAGTACTTC. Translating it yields CASSLTNQETQYF.

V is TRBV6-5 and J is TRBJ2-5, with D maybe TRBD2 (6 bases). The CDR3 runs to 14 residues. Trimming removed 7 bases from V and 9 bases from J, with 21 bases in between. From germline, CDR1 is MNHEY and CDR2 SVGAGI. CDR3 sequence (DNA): TGTGCCAGCAAAGGCGGGGCCGCGGGTATGTCCCAGTACTTC. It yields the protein CASKGGAAGMSQYF.